These 25 T cell receptor beta chains were sequenced from one sample in a study of CD8 T cells in ankylosing spondylitis. MiXCR, applied by TCRdb to the 5' RACE reads, yields one record per CDR3 protein. Of 200,000 to 300,000 distinct CDR3 sequences listed, roughly a tenth are singletons. The material sequenced was blood, either unsorted or a sorted T cell fraction (not recorded which). The receptors shown here come from a male donor with ankylosing spondylitis or in good health (not recorded which).

This clonotype was seen ten or more times. The chain combines TRBV12-3 or TRBV12-4 with TRBJ2-7; D unclear. The CDR3 spans 13 residues. The germline V and J ends were trimmed by 1 base and 3 bases, with 7 bases remaining between them. CDR3 in DNA: TGTGCCAGCAGTTTAGGGGTCTTCTACGAGCAGTACTTC. This gives the protein CASSLGVFYEQYF.

Many counts were recorded for this clonotype. The chain links TRBV12-3 or TRBV12-4 to TRBJ2-7; 13 bases line up with TRBD2. This CDR3 is 16 amino acids long. Trimming took 3 bases from V and 2 from J; bases not matched to a gene: 4. CDR3 sequence reads: CASSFGTSGATYEQYF. The DNA of the CDR3 is TGTGCCAGCAGTTTCGGGACTAGCGGGGCCACCTACGAGCAGTACTTC.

This clonotype was seen repeatedly, ten times or more. This chain uses TRBV6-5 with TRBJ1-2; 7 bases align to TRBD1. The germline CDR1 and CDR2 sequences are MNHEY and SVGAGI. V gave up 4 bases and J gave up 7 bases; unmatched junction bases: 6. This CDR3 is built from 13 residues. The CDR3 coding sequence is TGTGCCAGCAGTTCCCAAAACAGGGGTGGCTACACCTTC. It encodes CASSSQNRGGYTF.

With respect to this clonotype: At one boundary the junction diverges from the germline segment, which might be a read error. The V call is TRBV7-2, the J call TRBJ2-7, with 7 nucleotides matching TRBD1. CDR1 SGHTA and CDR2 FQGNSA come from the germline V gene. The CDR3 is made up of 17 amino acids. CDR3 protein: CDSSLAITSGQLYEQYF. The DNA of the CDR3 is TGTGACAGCAGCTTAGCCATTACCTCGGGACAGTTATACGAGCAGTACTTC.

This clonotype was counted many times. CDR3 sequence (DNA): TGTGCCAGCAGACTTGACAGGGAGGTTAACTATGGCTACACCTTC. Its protein product is CASRLDREVNYGYTF. The rearrangement joins TRBV6-1 to TRBJ1-2; TRBD1 matches 7 bases. The CDR3 consists of 15 residues. Unmatched junction bases numbered 8, after V lost 6 bases and J lost 1 base. Germline CDR1 MNHNS, CDR2 SASEGT.

This clonotype was counted at least ten times. This chain uses TRBV20-1 with TRBJ1-4, with TRBD1 matching 8 bases. Germline CDR1 reads DFQATT; CDR2 reads SNEGSKA (reference sequence). V lost 5 bases to trimming and J lost 7 bases; unmatched junction nucleotides: 6. The CDR3 loop spans 13 amino acids. The CDR3 loop reads CSAPRGQGEKLFF. CDR3 nucleotides: TGCAGTGCTCCCAGGGGGCAGGGTGAAAAACTGTTTTTT.

This clonotype showed up many times. The genes are TRBV5-1 and TRBJ2-1, with D uncertain. Deletions cut 2 bases from V and 9 bases from J, with 15 bases between. CDR3 length equals 14 residues. Germline CDR1 is SGHRS and CDR2 is YFSETQ. The CDR3 region is CASSFGPTSGEQFF. The DNA of the CDR3 is TGCGCCAGCAGCTTCGGACCGACGTCGGGTGAGCAGTTCTTC.

Ten or more counts support this clonotype. The J gene is TRBJ1-3, the V gene TRBV6-5; TRBD1 agrees at 8 bases. V shed 2 bases and J 8 bases; nucleotides not matched to a gene: 8. CDR3 length equals 15 residues. Looked up from germline, CDR1 is MNHEY and CDR2 is SVGAGI. The CDR3 sequence: CASSYGDRGTDTIYF. CDR3 DNA sequence: TGTGCCAGCAGTTACGGCGACAGGGGCACGGACACCATATATTTT.

This clonotype occurred many times. The genes are TRBV7-2 and TRBJ2-4; unclear D gene. The CDR3 has 15 residues. The germline V gene has CDR1 SGHTA and CDR2 FQGNSA. With 3 bases removed from V and 0 bases from J, the gap between germline ends came to 9 bases. CDR3 amino acids: CASSLQKLAKNIQYF. DNA of the CDR3: TGTGCCAGCAGCTTGCAGAAATTAGCCAAAAACATTCAGTACTTC.

This clonotype was observed a handful of times. V gene TRBV5-6 combines with J gene TRBJ1-1; D unresolved. Germline V CDR1 and CDR2: SGHDT, YYEEEE. CDR3 length: 15 amino acids. Trimming pared 3 bases from V and 3 bases from J, leaving 15 bases between. The CDR3 is CASSYISARDTEAFF. The CDR3 DNA reads TGTGCCAGCAGCTACATCTCGGCGCGGGACACTGAAGCTTTCTTT.

The chain uses TRBV18 and TRBJ1-1; D is undetermined. V was shortened by 5 bases and J by 6 bases, with 7 bases between the two germline ends. The CDR3 covers 11 residues. Germline CDR1 KGHSH, CDR2 LQKENI. DNA for the CDR3: TGTGCCAGCTCAGGTCTGGCTGAAGCTTTCTTT. Translation gives CASSGLAEAFF.

In its sample, this clonotype was seen many times. This chain uses TRBV10-3 with TRBJ1-1; D is perhaps TRBD1 (5 bases). Germline V lookup: CDR1 ENHRY, CDR2 SYGVKD. V was cut by 4 bases and J by 0 bases, with 12 bases left in between. The CDR3 runs to 15 residues. DNA for the CDR3: TGTGCCATCAGTGCGAGGGGCACCGTGAACACTGAAGCTTTCTTT. Translating gives CAISARGTVNTEAFF.

This sequence joins TRBV29-1 and TRBJ2-7; no definite D call. The CDR3 extends over 13 amino acids. In germline, CDR1 is SQVTM, CDR2 ANQGSEA. Between the trimmed V and J ends, which lost 4 bases and 1 base, there was a span of 11 bases. The CDR3 loop is CSVVWALSYEQYF. The CDR3 DNA reads TGCAGCGTTGTGTGGGCCCTGTCCTACGAGCAGTACTTC.

The chain joins TRBV3-1 to TRBJ2-5; TRBD2 aligns across 10 bases. The CDR3 contains 17 residues. Germline V gene sequence: CDR1 LGHDT, CDR2 YNNKEL (reference sequence). V dropped 0 bases and J dropped 7; count of bases not matched to a gene: 11. DNA of the CDR3: TGTGCCAGCAGCCAAGATCAAAGAGCGGGGGGGCTCGGGACCCAGTACTTC. It specifies CASSQDQRAGGLGTQYF.

This clonotype was observed a few times. V and J are TRBV3-1 and TRBJ2-7; 8 bases fit TRBD1. The germline V gene has CDR1 LGHDT and CDR2 YNNKEL (reference sequence). The V and J ends lost 4 bases and 0 bases, in that order; junction bases with no gene match: 5. The CDR3 loop spans 15 amino acids. The CDR3, as DNA: TGTGCCAGCAGCCCAATGGACAGGGCCTCCTACGAGCAGTACTTC. This encodes CASSPMDRASYEQYF.

This clonotype has at least ten counts. The chain recombines TRBV4-1 with TRBJ2-7; unclear D gene. CDR3 length equals 14 residues. Germline CDR1 MGHRA, CDR2 YSYEKL. The ends were cut back, 0 bases at V and 2 bases at J, with 8 bases in the middle. The CDR3 spells CASSQEGRAYEQYF. The CDR3 region has the DNA TGCGCCAGCAGCCAAGAAGGCCGAGCCTACGAGCAGTACTTC.

This clonotype was recorded at least ten times. The rearrangement uses TRBV20-1 and TRBJ2-7; 15 positions agree with TRBD2. From germline, CDR1 is DFQATT and CDR2 SNEGSKA (reference sequence). V lost 1 base, J lost 6 bases, and 7 bases stayed unmatched. The CDR3 extends over 16 amino acids. Here the CDR3 DNA reads TGCAGTGCTAGAGTCCATTTGGGACTAGCGGGAGGCGAGCAGTACTTC. Its protein product is CSARVHLGLAGGEQYF.

Many counts were recorded for this clonotype. The chain joins TRBV29-1 to TRBJ2-1, with TRBD2 as a possible D gene (6 bases). CDR1 SQVTM and CDR2 ANQGSEA come from the germline V gene. The CDR3 loop spans 18 amino acids. The V end lost 4 bases, the J end lost 0 bases, and 22 bases lay between the germline ends. CDR3 residues: CSVVTPGGRENSYNEQFF. The CDR3 DNA reads TGCAGCGTTGTAACCCCCGGCGGACGGGAGAACTCCTACAATGAGCAGTTCTTC.

This clonotype was observed at least ten times. The gene calls are TRBV7-2 and TRBJ2-1; the match to TRBD2 covers 8 bases. Trimming removed 5 bases from V and 8 bases from J; junction bases left unmatched: 8. CDR3 length: 14 residues. Looked up from germline, CDR1 is SGHTA and CDR2 is FQGNSA. The CDR3 sequence is CASSQRTSMDEQFF. The DNA for the CDR3 is TGTGCCAGCAGCCAACGGACTAGCATGGATGAGCAGTTCTTC.

This clonotype was counted ten times or more. This chain joins TRBV5-1 and TRBJ1-2, with unresolved D. V was clipped by 4 bases and J by 2 bases, with 12 bases between them. This CDR3 region has 14 residues. Germline V CDR1 and CDR2: SGHRS, YFSETQ. The CDR3 spells CASSQSTLNYGYTF. Here the CDR3 DNA reads TGCGCCAGCAGCCAATCTACTTTGAACTATGGCTACACCTTC.

Details on this clonotype: Being one base from a much bigger clone, this may be a read error. Because the CDR3 is missing its conserved closing phenylalanine or tryptophan, this is likely a read error. This rearrangement joins TRBV15 to TRBJ2-7; D is unclear. This CDR3 contains 13 residues. Germline lookup yields CDR1 LNHNV and CDR2 YYDKDF (reference sequence). The V end was cut by 4 bases, the J end by 6 bases, with 13 bases between. The CDR3 loop is CATSNAGLREQYY. The DNA of the CDR3 is TGTGCCACCAGCAACGCCGGATTACGCGAGCAGTACTAC.

In DNA form, the CDR3 reads TGTGCCATCAGTGTACGGGGACAGGGGGGTAATGAGCAGTTCTTC. Translated, it gives CAISVRGQGGNEQFF. The chain couples TRBV10-3 to TRBJ2-1; 11 bases align to TRBD1. V dropped 4 bases and J dropped 7; count of bases not matched to a gene: 6. The germline V gene has CDR1 ENHRY and CDR2 SYGVKD. The CDR3 consists of 15 residues.

With respect to this clonotype: A read error is possible here, since a much larger clone lies one base away. The chain joins TRBV6-4 to TRBJ1-2, with 12 bases lining up with TRBD1. This CDR3 region has 13 residues. Germline CDR1 is MRHNA and CDR2 is SNTAGT. V shed 8 bases, J shed 10 bases, and the junction held 8 bases outside the gene matches. CDR3 bases: TGTGCCAGCCGGGACAGGGGGCGCGGTGACTACACCTTC. This encodes CASRDRGRGDYTF.

The rearrangement joins TRBV12-3 or TRBV12-4 to TRBJ1-4, with 9 bases fitting TRBD1. The ends lost 6 bases at V and 6 bases at J; junction bases unmatched: 8. CDR3 length: 15 residues. CDR3 coding DNA: TGTGCCAGCAGACCGGGACAGGGTGGATATGAAAAACTGTTTTTT. Translated: CASRPGQGGYEKLFF.

This clonotype came up a few times. This clone may be a read error of a much larger clone one base away. The chain couples TRBV5-1 to TRBJ2-5; the match to TRBD1 covers 7 bases. This CDR3 region has 14 residues. Germline lookup yields CDR1 SGHRS and CDR2 YFSETQ. The trim removed 2 bases at V and 1 base at J, leaving 2 bases unmatched. CDR3 region: CASSFGDSQETQYF. Here the CDR3 DNA reads TGCGCCAGCAGCTTCGGGGACAGCCAAGAGACCCAGTACTTC.